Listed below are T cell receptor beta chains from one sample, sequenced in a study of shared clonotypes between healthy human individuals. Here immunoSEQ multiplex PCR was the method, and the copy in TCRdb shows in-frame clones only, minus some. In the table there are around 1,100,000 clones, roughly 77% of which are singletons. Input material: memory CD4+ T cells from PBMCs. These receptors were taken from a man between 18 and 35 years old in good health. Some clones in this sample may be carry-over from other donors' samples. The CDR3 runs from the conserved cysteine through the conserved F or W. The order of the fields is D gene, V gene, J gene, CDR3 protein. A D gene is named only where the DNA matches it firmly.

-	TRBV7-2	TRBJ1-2	CASSYGGSRGSRGYTF
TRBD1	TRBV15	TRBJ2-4	CATSGATGGAKNIQYF
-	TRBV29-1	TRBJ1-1	CSVGAAMNTEAFF
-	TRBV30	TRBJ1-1	CAWSDSFMNTEAFF
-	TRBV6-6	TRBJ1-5	CASTYLPTVYNQPQHF
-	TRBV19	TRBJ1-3	CASSRRESRGNTIYF
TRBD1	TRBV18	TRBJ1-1	CASSPRQGAIYTEAFF
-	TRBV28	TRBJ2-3	CASSFPTGSSDTQYF
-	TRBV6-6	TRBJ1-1	CASTSHPTRDTEAFF
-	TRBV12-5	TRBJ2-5	CASGSDGLKETQYF
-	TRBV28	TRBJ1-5	CASKGRGQPQHF
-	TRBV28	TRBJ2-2	CASSLYRQENTGELFF
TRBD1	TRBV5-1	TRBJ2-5	CASSLGGQVYQETQYF
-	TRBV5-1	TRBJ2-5	CASSLGGVGRRNGETQYF
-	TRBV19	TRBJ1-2	CASSMQGRAYGYTF
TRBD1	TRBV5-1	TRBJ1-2	CASSPTGANYGYTF
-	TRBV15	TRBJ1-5	CATSTAPQGYQPQHF
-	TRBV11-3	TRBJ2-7	CASSPPGHDYEQYF
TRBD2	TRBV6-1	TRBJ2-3	CASMASGRRWDTQYF
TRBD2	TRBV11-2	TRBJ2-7	CASGRASYEQYF
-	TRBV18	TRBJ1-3	CASSPGPLTSGNTIYF
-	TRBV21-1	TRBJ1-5	CASSKGSVPSNQPQHF
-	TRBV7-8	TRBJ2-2	CASSFYRVPGELFF
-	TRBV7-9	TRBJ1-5	CASSKGGGNQPQHF
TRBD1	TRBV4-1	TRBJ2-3	CASSQLGQGSTDTQYF
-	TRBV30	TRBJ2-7	CAWRKGAGEQYF
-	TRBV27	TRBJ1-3	CASRGRGLENTIYF
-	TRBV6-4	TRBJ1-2	CASSDGGQGGYTF
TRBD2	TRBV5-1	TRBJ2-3	CASSLGAGGADTQYF
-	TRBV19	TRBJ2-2	CASSIEGTGELFF
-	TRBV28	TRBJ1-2	CASSLRGLSGYTF
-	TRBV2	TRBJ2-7	CASSVPPDAVGMDEQYF
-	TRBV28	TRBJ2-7	CASKTIPKLVGYEQYF
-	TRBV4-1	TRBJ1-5	CASSQVGQAQNQPQHF
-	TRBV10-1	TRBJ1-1	CASSGQGKAFF
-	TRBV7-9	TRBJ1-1	CASSSVEGSNTEAFF
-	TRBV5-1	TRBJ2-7	CASSFDTSYEQYF
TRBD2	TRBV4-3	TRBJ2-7	CASSQDVNSGTGEQYF
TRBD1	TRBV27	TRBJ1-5	CASSLGTGNQPQHF
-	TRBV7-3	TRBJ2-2	CASSLFHSGALNTGELFF
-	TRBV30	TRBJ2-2	CAWSVELAGKGGELFF
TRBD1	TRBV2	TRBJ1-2	CASSPLTRGLNGYTF
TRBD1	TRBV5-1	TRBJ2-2	CASSGTGTGELFF
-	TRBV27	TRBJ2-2	CASSPMRAGNTGELFF
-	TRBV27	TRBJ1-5	CASSLTYGNQPQHF
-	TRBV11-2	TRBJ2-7	CASSFPGRAHEQYF
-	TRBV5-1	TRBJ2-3	CASSGISGDTQYF
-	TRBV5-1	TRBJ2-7	CASSLGQVDPPYEQYF
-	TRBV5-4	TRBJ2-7	CASSSRKSESAGRYEQYF